This is a list of T cell receptor beta chains from one sample in a study of T cell changes during pregnancy in multiple sclerosis. This table comes from immunoSEQ multiplex PCR, and its TCRdb copy is limited to in-frame clones, with some not included. The sample lists about 70,000 clones; around 94% were seen once. Source: peripheral blood, taken in the third trimester of pregnancy. The receptor source for this set is a female donor with multiple sclerosis, enrolled in a pregnancy study. Each CDR3 is given with its conserved first and last residue. The order of the fields is D gene, V gene, J gene, CDR3 protein. A D gene is named only where the DNA matches it firmly.

TRBD2	TRBV6-5	TRBJ2-3	CASSSAGGLGRAQYF
TRBD1	TRBV5-1	TRBJ2-7	CASSFGDRSYEQYF
TRBD2	TRBV11-3	TRBJ2-2	CASSLDPAGGNTGELFF
TRBD1	TRBV15	TRBJ1-1	CATSYRITGDTEAFF
TRBD1	TRBV11-2	TRBJ1-2	CASSPGTALYGYTF
TRBD2	TRBV10-3	TRBJ2-5	CAISGALAGGETQYF
TRBD1	TRBV7-2	TRBJ1-2	CASSSQGNGYTF
TRBD1	TRBV27	TRBJ1-1	CASRQGGTEAFF
TRBD2	TRBV14	TRBJ2-5	CASSHPSGGTETQYF
NA	TRBV5-4	TRBJ2-5	CASSLDTRAETQYF
TRBD1	TRBV6-6	TRBJ1-1	CASSLDRGYTEAFF
NA	TRBV25-1	TRBJ2-1	CASSDYNEQFF
TRBD1	TRBV5-1	TRBJ2-5	CASSALWTGLRETQYF
TRBD2	TRBV13	TRBJ2-6	CASSLFRGGSGANVLTF
TRBD1	TRBV19	TRBJ2-7	CASSHQGASYEQYF
NA	TRBV7-2	TRBJ2-3	CASSLGSGVGTDTQYF
NA	TRBV5-4	TRBJ1-4	CASRDSEGTHLGKLFF
NA	TRBV4-1	TRBJ1-2	CASSQASHSLVSGYTF
TRBD1	TRBV29-1	TRBJ2-5	CSVSNPGQGQETQYF
TRBD1	TRBV4-3	TRBJ1-4	CASSQATRTGSEKLFF
TRBD2	TRBV4-3	TRBJ2-2	CASSLSGGWTGELFF
TRBD2	TRBV9	TRBJ2-5	CASSVLSSGGVQETQYF
TRBD1	TRBV6-1	TRBJ1-2	CASSEFRTGTLYGYTF
TRBD2	TRBV5-1	TRBJ2-2	CASSHIAGDGELFF
NA	TRBV4-3	TRBJ2-3	CASSQTGLVTQYF
NA	TRBV18	TRBJ1-2	CASSPKQTGSNYGYTF
NA	TRBV6-5	TRBJ2-7	CASHSSGEQYF
NA	TRBV2	TRBJ1-1	CASSDRASNTEAFF
TRBD2	TRBV9	TRBJ2-7	CASSVGTSGYSYEQYF
NA	TRBV7-2	TRBJ2-7	CASSSQRSSWRYLYEQYF
NA	TRBV4-3	TRBJ2-3	CASSQAVSQSPDTQYF
NA	TRBV5-5	TRBJ2-7	CASSIATGPNYEQYF
NA	TRBV11-1	TRBJ2-7	CASSLRGINEQYF
NA	TRBV18	TRBJ2-5	CASRGSLSQYF
TRBD2	TRBV9	TRBJ2-7	CASSVGSGGEYEQYF
NA	TRBV29-1	TRBJ2-1	CSANSGQGSSYNEQFF
NA	TRBV7-9	TRBJ2-1	CASSQRILVGEQFF
TRBD1	TRBV7-2	TRBJ1-2	CASSRQGYGYTF
NA	TRBV11-1	TRBJ1-1	CASSYRSGIMNTEAFF
NA	TRBV5-1	TRBJ1-6	CASSPLPPGTLNSPLHF
NA	TRBV25-1	TRBJ2-2	CASSERGTGELFF
TRBD1	TRBV7-8	TRBJ1-2	CASSPPTGEDGYTF
NA	TRBV6-1	TRBJ1-2	CASSESDRNYGYTF